This TCR beta chain was recorded in a study of cytomegalovirus exposure and HLA in healthy donors. The wider study: Around 77% of 398 genotyped donors fell in the Caucasian-associated ancestry cluster. Findings of the study overall: Among TCR sequences, most were rare, though some public TCRs appeared in many donors. As a later analysis showed, a missense DCLRE1C variant was linked to trimming of TCR beta V- and J-genes.

Trimming took off 3 bases at V and 6 bases at J, with 17 bases between the two ends. Looked up from germline, CDR1 is MDHEN and CDR2 is SYDVKM. The CDR3 is 15 residues long. Comment on this clone: The antigen is undetermined.

Researchers ran the PCR with 60 Vbeta and 13 Jbeta primers. Clones were read by immunoSEQ multiplex PCR, and TCRdb kept only the in-frame ones, dropping some. Its clone listing holds around 55,000 clones. Input material: PBMCs. The TCR comes from a man aged 45-65 years in good health and CMV-seropositive. V and J are TRBV28 and TRBJ1-1; no firm D call. CDR3 amino acids: CASSFQNPRYSEAFF. CDR3 nucleotide sequence: TGTGCCAGCAGTTTCCAAAATCCACGGTACTCTGAAGCTTTCTTT.